The 3 T cell receptor beta chains below were found in one sample sequenced in a study of blood T cell repertoires in COVID-19. Profiling relied on immunoSEQ multiplex PCR, and the TCRdb table lists in-frame clones only, not all of them. The table shows around 260,000 clones, with 75% to 90% occurring only once. Sequencing used peripheral blood. The receptor set was obtained from a man aged 30 to 45 with active or convalescent COVID-19.

This rearrangement joins TRBV29-1 to TRBJ2-7, with TRBD2 matching 10 bases. With 6 bases clipped from V and 2 bases from J, the junction kept 7 bases outside the gene matches. The germline CDR1 and CDR2 sequences are SQVTM and ANQGSEA. The CDR3 length is 14 residues. As DNA, the CDR3 is TGCAGCGTGGCTACTAGCGGGGCCACCTACGAGCAGTACTTC. Translation: CSVATSGATYEQYF.

The chain recombines TRBV27 with TRBJ1-5; D possibly corresponds to TRBD1 (6 bases). This CDR3 comprises 15 residues. V was pared by 3 bases and J by 4 bases, with 13 bases between. Germline V gives CDR1 MNHEY, CDR2 SMNVEV (reference sequence). CDR3 loop: CASSFSGARNQPQHF. CDR3 nucleotides: TGTGCCAGCAGTTTTTCAGGGGCGAGGAATCAGCCCCAGCATTTT.

The chain has TRBV7-2 and TRBJ1-5; D unresolved. V lost 2 bases and J 4 bases, leaving 15 bases between the germline ends. The germline CDR1 and CDR2 sequences are SGHTA and FQGNSA. The CDR3 sequence is 16 residues long. Here the CDR3 reads CASSLSKVQANQPQHF. CDR3 bases: TGTGCCAGCAGCTTAAGCAAAGTTCAGGCGAATCAGCCCCAGCATTTT.